This entry is about one T cell receptor (beta chain). Its matching antigen is unknown. The germline gene is not matched at one end of the junction; a read error may be the cause. The record originates from a study of cytomegalovirus exposure and HLA in healthy donors. Whole-study findings and limits: Follow-up analysis found HLA locus-dependent TCR association rates, highest for DRB1 and lowest for HLA-C. Later analysis demonstrated an association between a missense DCLRE1C variant and TCR beta V- and J-gene trimming. For most TCR beta V segments, an earlier analysis put the productive rate at about 87% or about 30% of the time.

Vbeta (60) and Jbeta (13) primers were used in the PCR. Sequenced by immunoSEQ multiplex PCR; TCRdb stores in-frame clones only, minus some. Of 110,000 to 150,000 clones in the sample, just under 70% were seen once. The sequenced sample was PBMCs. The receptor's source is a man in his 60s in good health and CMV-seronegative.

The CDR3 sequence: CASSMGQSLNF. As DNA, the CDR3 is TGTGCCAGTAGTATGGGACAGAGTTTGAACTTC. V and J are TRBV19 and TRBJ2-7; 7 bases agree with TRBD1. Germline CDR1 LNHDA, CDR2 SQIVND (reference sequence). The CDR3 length is 11 residues.